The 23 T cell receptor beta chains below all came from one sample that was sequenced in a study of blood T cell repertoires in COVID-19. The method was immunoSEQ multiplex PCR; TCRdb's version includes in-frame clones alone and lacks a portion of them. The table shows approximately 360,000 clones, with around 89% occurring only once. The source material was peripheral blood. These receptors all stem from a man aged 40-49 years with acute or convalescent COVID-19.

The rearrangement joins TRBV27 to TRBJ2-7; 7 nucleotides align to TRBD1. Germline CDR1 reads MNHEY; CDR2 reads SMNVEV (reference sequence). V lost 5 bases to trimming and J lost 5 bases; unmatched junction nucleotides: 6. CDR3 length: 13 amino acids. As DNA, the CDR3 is TGTGCCAGCAGTCCAGGGACAGTCCACGAGCAGTACTTC. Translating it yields CASSPGTVHEQYF.

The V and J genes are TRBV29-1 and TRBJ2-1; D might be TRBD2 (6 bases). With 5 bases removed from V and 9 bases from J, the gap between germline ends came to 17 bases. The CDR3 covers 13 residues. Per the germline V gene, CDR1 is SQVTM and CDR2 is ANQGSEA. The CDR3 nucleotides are TGCAGCGTTTCACCGGGACTCTTCGGTGAGCAGTTCTTC. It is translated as CSVSPGLFGEQFF.

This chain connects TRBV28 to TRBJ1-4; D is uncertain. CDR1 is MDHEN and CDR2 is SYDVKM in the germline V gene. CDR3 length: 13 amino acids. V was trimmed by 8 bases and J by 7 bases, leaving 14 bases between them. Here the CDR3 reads CASLGRMSEKLFF. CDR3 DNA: TGTGCCAGCCTGGGGAGAATGAGTGAAAAACTGTTTTTT.

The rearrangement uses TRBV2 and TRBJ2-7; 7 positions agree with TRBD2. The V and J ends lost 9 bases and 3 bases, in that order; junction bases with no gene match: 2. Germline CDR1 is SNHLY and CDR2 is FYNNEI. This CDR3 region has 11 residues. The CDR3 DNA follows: TGTGCCAGTACGGGGGGCTACGAGCAGTACTTC. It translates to CASTGGYEQYF.

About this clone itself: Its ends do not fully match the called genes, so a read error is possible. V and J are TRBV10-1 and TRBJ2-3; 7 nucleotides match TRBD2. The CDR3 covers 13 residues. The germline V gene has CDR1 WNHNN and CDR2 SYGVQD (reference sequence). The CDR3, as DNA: TGCGCCAGCAGTGATTCCCCAGCGGGGTATGAGCATTTT. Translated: CASSDSPAGYEHF.

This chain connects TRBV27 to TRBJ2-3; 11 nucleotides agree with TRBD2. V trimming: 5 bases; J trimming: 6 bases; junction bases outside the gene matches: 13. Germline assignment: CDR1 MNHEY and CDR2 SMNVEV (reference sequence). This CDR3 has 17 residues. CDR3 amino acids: CASSTRRLAGLRDTQYF. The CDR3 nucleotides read TGTGCCAGCAGTACTCGTAGACTAGCGGGGCTTCGGGATACGCAGTATTTT.

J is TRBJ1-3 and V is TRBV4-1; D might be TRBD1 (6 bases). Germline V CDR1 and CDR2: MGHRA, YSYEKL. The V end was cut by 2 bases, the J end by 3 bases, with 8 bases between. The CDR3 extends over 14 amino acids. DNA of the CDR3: TGCGCCAGCAGCCAACCAGGGGTTGGAAACACCATATATTTT. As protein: CASSQPGVGNTIYF.

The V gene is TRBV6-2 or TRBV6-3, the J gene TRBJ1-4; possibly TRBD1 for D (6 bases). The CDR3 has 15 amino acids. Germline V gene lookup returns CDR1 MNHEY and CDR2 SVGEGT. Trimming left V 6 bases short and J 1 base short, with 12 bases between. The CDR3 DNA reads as TGTGCCAGCAGCGCGCAACAGGGAACTAATGAAAAACTGTTTTTT. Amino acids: CASSAQQGTNEKLFF.

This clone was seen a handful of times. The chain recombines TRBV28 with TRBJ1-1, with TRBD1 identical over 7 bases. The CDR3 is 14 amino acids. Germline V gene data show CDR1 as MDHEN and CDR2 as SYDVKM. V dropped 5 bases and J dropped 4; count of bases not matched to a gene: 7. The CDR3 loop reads CASSLQGVSTEAFF. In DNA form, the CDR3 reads TGTGCCAGCAGTCTTCAGGGGGTGAGCACTGAAGCTTTCTTT. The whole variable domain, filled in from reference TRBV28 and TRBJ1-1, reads DVKVTQSSRYLVKRTGEKVFLECVQDMDHENMFWYRQDPGLGLRLIYFSYDVKMKEKGDIPEGYSVSREKKERFSLILESASTNQTSMYLCASSLQGVSTEAFFGQGTRLTVV.

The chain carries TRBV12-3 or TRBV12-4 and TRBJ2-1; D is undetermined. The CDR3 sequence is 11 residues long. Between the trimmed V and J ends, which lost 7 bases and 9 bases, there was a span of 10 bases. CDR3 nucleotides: TGTGCCAGCAACCTGGGCCGTGAGCAGTTCTTC. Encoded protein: CASNLGREQFF.

CDR3 nucleotide sequence: TGTGCCACCAGCCAGAGAGTAGGGGTTTCGAATGAGCAGTTCTTC. Translating it yields CATSQRVGVSNEQFF. This sequence joins TRBV15 and TRBJ2-1; a weak D match, TRBD1 (5 bases). CDR1 and CDR2 (germline): LNHNV, YYDKDF (reference sequence). The CDR3 contains 15 residues. Between the trimmed V and J ends, which lost 5 bases and 7 bases, there was a span of 18 bases.

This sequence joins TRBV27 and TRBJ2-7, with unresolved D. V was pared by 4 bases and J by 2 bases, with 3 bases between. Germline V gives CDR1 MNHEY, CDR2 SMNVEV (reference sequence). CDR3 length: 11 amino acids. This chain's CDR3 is CASSSAYEQYF. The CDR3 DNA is TGTGCCAGCAGTTCCGCCTACGAGCAGTACTTC.

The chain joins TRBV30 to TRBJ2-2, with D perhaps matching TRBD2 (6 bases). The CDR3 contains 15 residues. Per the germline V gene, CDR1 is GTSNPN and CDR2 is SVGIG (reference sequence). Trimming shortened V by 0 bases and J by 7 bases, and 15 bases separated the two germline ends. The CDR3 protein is CAWSVRQLANGELFF. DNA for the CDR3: TGTGCCTGGAGTGTACGCCAACTAGCCAACGGGGAGCTGTTTTTT. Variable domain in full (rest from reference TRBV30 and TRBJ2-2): SQTIHQWPATLVQPVGSPLSLECTVEGTSNPNLYWYRQAAGRGLQLLFYSVGIGQISSEVPQNLSASRPQDRQFILSSKKLLLSDSGFYLCAWSVRQLANGELFFGEGSRLTVL.

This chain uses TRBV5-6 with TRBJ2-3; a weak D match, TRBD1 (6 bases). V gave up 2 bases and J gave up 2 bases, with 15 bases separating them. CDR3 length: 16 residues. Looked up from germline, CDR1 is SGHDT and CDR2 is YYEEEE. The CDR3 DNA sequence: TGTGCCAGCAGCTTTTTTGTCAGGGGAAACACAGATACGCAGTATTTT. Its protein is CASSFFVRGNTDTQYF.

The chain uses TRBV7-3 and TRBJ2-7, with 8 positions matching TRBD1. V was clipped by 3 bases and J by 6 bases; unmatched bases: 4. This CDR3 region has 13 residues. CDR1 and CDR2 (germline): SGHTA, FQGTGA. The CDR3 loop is CASSLIQGGEQYF. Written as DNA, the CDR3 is TGTGCCAGCAGCTTGATACAGGGGGGCGAGCAGTACTTC.

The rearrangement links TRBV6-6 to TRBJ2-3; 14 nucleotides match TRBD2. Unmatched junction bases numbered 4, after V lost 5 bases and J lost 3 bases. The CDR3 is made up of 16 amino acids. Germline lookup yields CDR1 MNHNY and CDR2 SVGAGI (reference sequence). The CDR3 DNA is TGTGCCAGCAGTCGCCGGACTAGCGGGGGGACAGATACGCAGTATTTT. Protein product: CASSRRTSGGTDTQYF.

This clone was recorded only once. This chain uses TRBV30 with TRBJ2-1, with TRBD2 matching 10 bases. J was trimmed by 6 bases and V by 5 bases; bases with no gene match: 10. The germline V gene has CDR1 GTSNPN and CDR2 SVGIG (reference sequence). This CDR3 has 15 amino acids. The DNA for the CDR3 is TGTGCCTGGGCCCCGGGACTAGCGAGGTCCAATGAGCAGTTCTTC. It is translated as CAWAPGLARSNEQFF.

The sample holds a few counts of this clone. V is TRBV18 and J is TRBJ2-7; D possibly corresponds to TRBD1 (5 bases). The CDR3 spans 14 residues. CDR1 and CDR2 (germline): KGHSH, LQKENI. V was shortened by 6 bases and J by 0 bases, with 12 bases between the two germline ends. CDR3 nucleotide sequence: TGTGCCAGCTCGTTCGACAGTCTCTCCTACGAGCAGTACTTC. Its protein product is CASSFDSLSYEQYF.

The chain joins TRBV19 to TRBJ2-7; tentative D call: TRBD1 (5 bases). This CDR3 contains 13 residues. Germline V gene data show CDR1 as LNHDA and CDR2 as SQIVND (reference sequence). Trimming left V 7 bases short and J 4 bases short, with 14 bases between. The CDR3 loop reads CASNFQGSYEQYF. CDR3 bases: TGTGCCAGTAACTTTCAGGGTTCATACGAGCAGTACTTC.

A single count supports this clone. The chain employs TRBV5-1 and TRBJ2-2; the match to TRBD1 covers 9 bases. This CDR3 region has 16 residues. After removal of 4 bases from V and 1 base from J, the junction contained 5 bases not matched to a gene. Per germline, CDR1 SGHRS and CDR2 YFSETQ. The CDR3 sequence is CASSREGQGNTGELFF. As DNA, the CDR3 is TGCGCCAGCAGCAGAGAGGGACAGGGGAACACCGGGGAGCTGTTTTTT.

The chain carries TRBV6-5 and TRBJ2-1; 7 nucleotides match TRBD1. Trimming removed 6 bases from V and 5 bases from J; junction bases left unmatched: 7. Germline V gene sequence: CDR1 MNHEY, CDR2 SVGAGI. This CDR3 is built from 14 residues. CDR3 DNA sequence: TGTGCCAGCAGGTCGCAGGGGGTAAACAATGAGCAGTTCTTC. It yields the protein CASRSQGVNNEQFF.

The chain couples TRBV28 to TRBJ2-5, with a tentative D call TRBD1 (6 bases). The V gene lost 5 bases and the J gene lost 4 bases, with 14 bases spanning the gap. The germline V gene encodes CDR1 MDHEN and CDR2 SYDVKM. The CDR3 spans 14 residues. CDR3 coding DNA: TGTGCCAGCAGTGTACCCACAGGGATAGAGACCCAGTACTTC. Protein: CASSVPTGIETQYF.

The CDR3 DNA sequence: TGTGCCAGCAACGGCGGGGTCATGGCTGAAGCTTTCTTT. Translated, it gives CASNGGVMAEAFF. J is TRBJ1-1 and V is TRBV7-9, with no clear D. V was shortened by 7 bases and J by 6 bases, with 15 bases between the two germline ends. The CDR3 loop spans 13 amino acids. Germline CDR1 SEHNR, CDR2 FQNEAQ (reference sequence).